This T cell receptor (beta chain) was recorded in a study of T cell clonality in common variable immunodeficiency. CVID subjects had received replacement immunoglobulin for at least one year. This clone showed up many times. Its target is not known. The read gets to within 3 residues of the CDR3 end, and the germline J gene fills in the rest. Control and CVID samples contributed equal amounts of genomic DNA. Profiling relied on immunoSEQ multiplex PCR, and the TCRdb table lists in-frame clones only, not all of them. This table holds about 42,000 clones with no singletons; the top ten claim 5.5% to 7%. Whole-study results and caveats: Fewer TCRbeta clones were shared among CVID subjects than controls. Fewer deletions and N-nucleotide insertions were reportedly seen in common variable immunodeficiency TCR beta sequences.

V lost 0 bases and J 0 bases, leaving 6 bases between the germline ends. This CDR3 region has 15 residues. The germline V gene encodes CDR1 KGHSH and CDR2 LQKENI. The chain employs TRBV18 and TRBJ2-1; unclear D gene. This receptor was taken from a human donor with common variable immunodeficiency. Sequenced material: peripheral blood mononuclear cells. CDR3 DNA (partial): TGTGCCAGCTCACCACCCCAGAGCTCCTACAATGAG. The encoded protein is CASSPPQSSYNE. The entire CDR3 reads CASSPPQSSYNEQFF.